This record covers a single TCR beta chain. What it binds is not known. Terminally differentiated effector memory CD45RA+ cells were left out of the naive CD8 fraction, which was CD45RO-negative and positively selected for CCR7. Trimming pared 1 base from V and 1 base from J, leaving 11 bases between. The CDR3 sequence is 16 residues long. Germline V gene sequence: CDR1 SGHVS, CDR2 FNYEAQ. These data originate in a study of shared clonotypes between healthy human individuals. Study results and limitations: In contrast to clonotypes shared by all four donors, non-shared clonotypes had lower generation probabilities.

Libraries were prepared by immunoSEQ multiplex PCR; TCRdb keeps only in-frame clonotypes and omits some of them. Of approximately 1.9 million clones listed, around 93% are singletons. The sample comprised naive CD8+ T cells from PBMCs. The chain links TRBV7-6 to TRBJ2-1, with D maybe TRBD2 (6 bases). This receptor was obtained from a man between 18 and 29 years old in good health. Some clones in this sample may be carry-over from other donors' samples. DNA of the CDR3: TGTGCCAGCAGCTTAGTGGCGGAGGGGTCCTACAATGAGCAGTTCTTC. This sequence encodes CASSLVAEGSYNEQFF.